Sequencing of this T cell receptor beta chain was carried out in a study of beta chain features in type 1 diabetes (dated by TCRdb to between 2017 and 2018). About the study as a whole: Mean age, gender distribution, total cell number and subset yield did not differ between patients and healthy donors. Regulatory and stem cell-like memory subsets were isolated from only 8 patients and roughly 8 healthy donors, whereas naive and central memory subsets came from all 30 or so donors. The study compared TCRB repertoires of sorted circulating CD4+ T cell subsets between recently diagnosed type 1 diabetes patients and matched healthy donors. A total of some 100,000,000 sorted cells were examined across all samples, and a strong correlation was observed between cell number per subset and RNA yield.

Including cysteine and phenylalanine, the CDR3 has 13 amino acids. Of all the DNA, just the CDR3 is kept, 39 bases in frame from base 1. Sequences MDHEN (CDR1) and SYDVKM (CDR2) are obtained from the germline V gene. V is reduced by 6 bases and J by 4 bases, leaving a spacing of 12 bases between them. In this sample, this clone turned up a few times. It has no known antigen specificity. No base quality information exists; no much larger clone differs at one position. Broad study findings and their caveats: Only small numbers of individuals were included in the HLA sub-analyses, which left unresolved whether HLA type had any influence on TCRB rearrangement. Shorter templates might have been favored by PCR, but patient and control samples were amplified and corrected together, so both groups would have been affected equally by any skew. Sequencing cDNA rather than genomic DNA could over-represent highly expressing activated cells, although activation and CD3 levels did not differ between groups. At VDJ recombination sites, type 1 diabetes patients had fewer insertions and more deleted nucleotides, which implies abnormalities in thymic rearrangement. Naive, central memory and regulatory TCRB repertoires appeared to be more similar among patients than among healthy donors. In all four CD4+ subsets, TCRB CDR3 length was moderately but significantly shorter in type 1 diabetes patients.

The entire isolated RNA was reverse transcribed using the High Capacity cDNA Reverse Transcription Kit, and thus expressed TCRB transcripts were sequenced. Deep immunoSEQ sequencing was performed on naive, central memory and regulatory T cell samples, with an average of roughly 3.5 million total reads per sample. Sorted cells were lysed in RLT buffer and RNA was extracted with DNase-treated RNeasy Micro or Mini kits, depending on cell number. Each cell subset was processed on its own to prevent cross-contamination, while patient and healthy donor samples were processed together. The immunoSEQ multiplex PCR was used to amplify TCRB sequences from cDNA, generating 87-bp fragments that spanned the CDR3 region. Amplicons were sequenced on the Illumina HiSeq platform. The published analysis was carried out like this. PCR bias was corrected computationally using synthetic template baselines, and reads within Hamming distance 2 were collapsed, with unmergeable singletons discarded. Reads were aligned against IMGT to assign V, D and J genes, CDR3 length and insertions or deletions at six rearrangement sites. Clonotype counts were normalized to sorted cell number within each subset before computing true diversity and Gini coefficients with the tcR R package. The overlap coefficient, calculated on TCRB nucleotide sequences, was used to quantify repertoire sharing. As a proxy for the pre-selection repertoire, out-of-frame TCRB sequences from naive cells were analyzed. This is the immuneACCESS table as TCRdb keeps it, with only in-frame sequences that have V and J called. A part of the clones is gone; compared with another copy, unresolved V genes explain less than half, and the rest is unexplained. The D gene and trimming were derived from the DNA, and the V and J assignments and clone size from that table. This sample gives approximately 340,000 clones in total; roughly 16% of them show up just once. The leading ten clones occupy 0.019% of the sample.

Each donor gave one peripheral blood draw, averaging approximately 110 mL, which was collected into heparinised tubes. A BD FACSAria II and a panel including CD45RO, CCR7, CD25, CD127, CD95 and CD27 were used to sort naive, central memory, regulatory and stem cell-like memory CD4+ T cells. All sorted populations exceeded 95% purity. PBMCs were separated immediately by Lymphoprep density gradient centrifugation and were stained directly, without being cultured. Samples were stained and sorted in pairs, with one healthy donor and one patient per experiment, so that batch effects were minimized. The sequence came from a woman under 30 in good health. The sample consisted of naive CD4+ T cells from blood. Sample cell subset or site, as interpreted from the label and publication: true naive CD4+ T cells. The chain joins TRBV28 to TRBJ1-1; the D gene identity is not certain. The base sequence is TGTGCCAGCAGCACATCTGGGAGCACTGAAGCTTTCTTT. This codes for CASSTSGSTEAFF.